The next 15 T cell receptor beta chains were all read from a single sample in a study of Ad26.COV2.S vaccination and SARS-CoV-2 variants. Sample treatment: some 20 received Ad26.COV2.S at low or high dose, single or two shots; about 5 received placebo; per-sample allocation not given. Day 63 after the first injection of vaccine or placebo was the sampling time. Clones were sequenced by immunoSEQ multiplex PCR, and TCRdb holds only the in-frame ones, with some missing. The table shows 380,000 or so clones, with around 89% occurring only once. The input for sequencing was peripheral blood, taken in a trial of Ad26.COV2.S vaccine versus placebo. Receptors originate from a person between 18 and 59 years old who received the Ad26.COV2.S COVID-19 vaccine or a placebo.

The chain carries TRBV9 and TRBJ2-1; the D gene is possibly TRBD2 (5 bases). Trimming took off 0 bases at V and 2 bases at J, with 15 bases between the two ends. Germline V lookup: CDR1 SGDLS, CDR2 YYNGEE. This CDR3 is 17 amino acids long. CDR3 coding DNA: TGTGCCAGCAGCGTAGGGTGGGCCAGCGGAACCTACAATGAGCAGTTCTTC. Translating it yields CASSVGWASGTYNEQFF. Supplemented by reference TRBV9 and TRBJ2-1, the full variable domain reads DSGVTQTPKHLITATGQRVTLRCSPRSGDLSVYWYQQSLDQGLQFLIQYYNGEERAKGNILERFSAQQFPDLHSELNLSSLELGDSALYFCASSVGWASGTYNEQFFGPGTRLTVL.

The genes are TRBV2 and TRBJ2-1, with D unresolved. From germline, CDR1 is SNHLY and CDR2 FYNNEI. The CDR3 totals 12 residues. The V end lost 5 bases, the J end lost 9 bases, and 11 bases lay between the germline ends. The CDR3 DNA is TGTGCCAGCAGTCGCATATTGGGTGAGCAGTTCTTC. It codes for CASSRILGEQFF.

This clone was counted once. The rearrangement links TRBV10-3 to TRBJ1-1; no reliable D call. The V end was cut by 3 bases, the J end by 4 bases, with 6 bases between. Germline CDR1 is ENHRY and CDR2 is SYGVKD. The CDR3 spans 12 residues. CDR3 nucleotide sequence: TGTGCCATCAGTGATCCTGGCACTGAAGCTTTCTTT. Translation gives CAISDPGTEAFF.

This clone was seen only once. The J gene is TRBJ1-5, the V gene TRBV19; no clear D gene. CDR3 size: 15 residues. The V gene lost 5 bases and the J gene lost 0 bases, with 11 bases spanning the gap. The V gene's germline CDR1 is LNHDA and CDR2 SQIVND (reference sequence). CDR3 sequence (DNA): TGTGCCAGTAGTGTAACGAAGAATAGCAATCAGCCCCAGCATTTT. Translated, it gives CASSVTKNSNQPQHF.

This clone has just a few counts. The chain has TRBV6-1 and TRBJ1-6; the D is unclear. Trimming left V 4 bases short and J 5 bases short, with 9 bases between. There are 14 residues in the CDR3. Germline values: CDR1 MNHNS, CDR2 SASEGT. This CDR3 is CASSGAVDNSPLHF. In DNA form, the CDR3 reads TGTGCCAGCAGTGGAGCCGTGGATAATTCACCCCTCCACTTT.

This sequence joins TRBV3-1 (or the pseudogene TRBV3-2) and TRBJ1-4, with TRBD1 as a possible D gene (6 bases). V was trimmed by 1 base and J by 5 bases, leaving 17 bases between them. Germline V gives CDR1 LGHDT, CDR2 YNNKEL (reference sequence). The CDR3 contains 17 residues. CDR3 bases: TGTGCCAGCAGCCAAGGGCAGGGGAGTATACGAAATGAAAAACTGTTTTTT. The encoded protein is CASSQGQGSIRNEKLFF.

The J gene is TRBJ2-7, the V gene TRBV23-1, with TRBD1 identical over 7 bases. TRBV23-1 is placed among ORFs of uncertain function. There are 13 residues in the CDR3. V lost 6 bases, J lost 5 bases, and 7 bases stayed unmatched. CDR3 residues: CASSQSDRDEQYF. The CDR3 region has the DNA TGCGCCAGCAGCCAAAGTGACAGGGACGAGCAGTACTTC.

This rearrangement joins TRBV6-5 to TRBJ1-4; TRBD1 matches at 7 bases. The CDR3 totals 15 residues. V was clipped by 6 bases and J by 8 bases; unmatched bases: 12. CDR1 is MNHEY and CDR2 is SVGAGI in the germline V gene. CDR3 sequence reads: CASRGQPDLREKLFF. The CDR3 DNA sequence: TGTGCCAGCAGGGGACAGCCCGACTTAAGAGAAAAACTGTTTTTT.

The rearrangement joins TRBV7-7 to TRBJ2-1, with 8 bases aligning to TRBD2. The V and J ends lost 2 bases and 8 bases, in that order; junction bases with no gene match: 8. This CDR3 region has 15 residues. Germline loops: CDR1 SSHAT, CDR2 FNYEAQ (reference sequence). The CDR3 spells CASSLNGRAGDEQFF. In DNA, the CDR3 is TGTGCCAGCAGCTTAAACGGGAGGGCCGGGGATGAGCAGTTCTTC.

The CDR3 spells CASSASDRGEANYGYTF. In DNA form, the CDR3 reads TGTGCCAGCAGCGCCTCGGACAGGGGGGAAGCTAACTATGGCTACACCTTC. This sequence joins TRBV9 and TRBJ1-2; TRBD1 matches at 10 bases. V shed 3 bases and J 0 bases; nucleotides not matched to a gene: 8. Germline values: CDR1 SGDLS, CDR2 YYNGEE. This CDR3 has 17 amino acids.

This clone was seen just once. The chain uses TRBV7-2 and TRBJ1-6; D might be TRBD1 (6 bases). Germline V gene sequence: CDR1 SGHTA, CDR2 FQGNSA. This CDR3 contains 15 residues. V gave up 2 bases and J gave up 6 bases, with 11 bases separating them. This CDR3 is CASSLKGGGNSPLHF. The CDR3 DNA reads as TGTGCCAGCAGCTTAAAAGGGGGGGGTAATTCACCCCTCCACTTT.

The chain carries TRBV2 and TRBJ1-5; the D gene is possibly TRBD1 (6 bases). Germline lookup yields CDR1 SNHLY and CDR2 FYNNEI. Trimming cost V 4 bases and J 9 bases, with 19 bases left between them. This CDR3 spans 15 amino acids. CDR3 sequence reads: CASSVRTAGGSPQHF. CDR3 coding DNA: TGTGCCAGCAGTGTAAGGACAGCGGGTGGGTCGCCCCAGCATTTT.

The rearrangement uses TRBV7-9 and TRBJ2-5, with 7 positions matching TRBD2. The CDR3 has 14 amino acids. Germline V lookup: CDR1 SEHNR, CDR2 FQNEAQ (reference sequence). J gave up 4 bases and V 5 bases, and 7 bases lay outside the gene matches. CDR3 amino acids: CASSAWTRPETQYF. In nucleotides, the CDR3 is TGTGCCAGCAGCGCCTGGACTAGACCAGAGACCCAGTACTTC. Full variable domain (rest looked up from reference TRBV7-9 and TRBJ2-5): DTGVSQNPRHKITKRGQNVTFRCDPISEHNRLYWYRQTLGQGPEFLTYFQNEAQLEKSRLLSDRFSAERPKGSFSTLEIQRTEQGDSAMYLCASSAWTRPETQYFGPGTRLLVL.

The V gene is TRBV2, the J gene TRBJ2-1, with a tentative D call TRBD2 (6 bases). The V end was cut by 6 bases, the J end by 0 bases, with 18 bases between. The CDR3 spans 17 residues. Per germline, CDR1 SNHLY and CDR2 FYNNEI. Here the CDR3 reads CASRPPLAESSYNEQFF. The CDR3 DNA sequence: TGTGCCAGCAGACCCCCGTTAGCGGAAAGCTCCTACAATGAGCAGTTCTTC.

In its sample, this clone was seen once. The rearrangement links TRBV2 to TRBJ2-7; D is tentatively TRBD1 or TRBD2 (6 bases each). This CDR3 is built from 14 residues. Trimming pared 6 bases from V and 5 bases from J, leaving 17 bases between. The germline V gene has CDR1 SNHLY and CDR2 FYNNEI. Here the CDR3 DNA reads TGTGCCAGCAGACTAGACGGGGGCGTAAACGAGCAGTACTTC. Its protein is CASRLDGGVNEQYF. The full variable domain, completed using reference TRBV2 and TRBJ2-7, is EPEVTQTPSHQVTQMGQEVILRCVPISNHLYFYWYRQILGQKVEFLVSFYNNEISEKSEIFDDQFSVERPDGSNFTLKIRSTKLEDSAMYFCASRLDGGVNEQYFGPGTRLTVT.